This T cell receptor beta chain was captured in a study of T cell repertoires in cytomegalovirus infection. Study at large: As its CMV epitopes, the study selected recently identified HLA-C-restricted and well-studied HLA-B-restricted targets. An indication of both CMV infection and matching HLA type came from public TCR beta signatures. Findings and limits, study-wide: CMV-specific HLA-C-restricted TCR beta clonotypes dominated the ex vivo response.

One entry per CDR3 protein, called by TCRdb with MiXCR from the reads. This repertoire shows fewer than 850,000 distinct CDR3 sequences, 25% to 30% found once; its top ten account for under 15%. This clonotype appeared a few times. Its specificity is not known. The CDR3 length is 15 residues. Trimming took off 5 bases at V and 7 bases at J, with 18 bases between the two ends. The chain links TRBV12-3 or TRBV12-4 to TRBJ1-5; D may be TRBD1 (5 bases). This TCR came from a human donor in good health (CMV status not recorded). Some clones in this sample may be carry-over from other donors' samples. Here the sequenced sample was cultured CD8+ T cells from PBMCs, taken from culture after CMV antigen stimulation. DNA for the CDR3: TGTGCCAGCAGTCCTCCCGGGGTGGGGACCCAGCCCCAGCATTTT. This sequence encodes CASSPPGVGTQPQHF.